Below are 9 T cell receptor beta chains sequenced from a single sample in a study of hypomethylating agent response in myelodysplastic syndrome. Clones were sequenced by immunoSEQ multiplex PCR, and TCRdb holds only the in-frame ones, with some missing. The data show more than 3,500 clones, approximately 80% seen once. Sequences were derived from bone marrow, sampled before or after starting hypomethylating agent treatment for myelodysplastic syndrome (not recorded which). These receptors came from a human donor with myelodysplastic syndrome.

V and J are TRBV6-1 and TRBJ1-2; D ambiguous. The germline V and J ends were trimmed by 5 bases and 4 bases, with 8 bases remaining between them. The CDR3 runs 12 residues. The germline V gene encodes CDR1 MNHNS and CDR2 SASEGT. The CDR3 DNA reads as TGTGCCAGCAGTCCAGTGGGCTATGGCTACACCTTC. Its translation: CASSPVGYGYTF.

The table lists this clone with a count of one. The chain recombines TRBV28 with TRBJ2-2; 7 bases align to TRBD2. Germline CDR1 is MDHEN and CDR2 is SYDVKM. V was clipped by 3 bases and J by 2 bases; unmatched bases: 12. CDR3 length: 18 amino acids. Here the CDR3 DNA reads TGTGCCAGCAGTTTTATGGGCCACGCGGGAGCAAACACCGGGGAGCTGTTTTTT. It specifies CASSFMGHAGANTGELFF.

This clone was observed once. This chain links TRBV11-2 with TRBJ2-2; D might be TRBD2 (5 bases). V lost 5 bases, J lost 2 bases, and 9 bases lay in between. Germline loops: CDR1 SGHAT, CDR2 FQNNGV. This CDR3 comprises 14 residues. CDR3 loop: CASSPDSNTGELFF. The CDR3 DNA reads TGTGCCAGCAGCCCGGACTCTAACACCGGGGAGCTGTTTTTT.

This chain joins TRBV5-1 and TRBJ2-1; 9 bases agree with TRBD2. The germline gives CDR1 SGHRS, CDR2 YFSETQ. This CDR3 comprises 15 residues. Losses at the gene ends were 0 bases for V and 6 bases for J; bases not matched to a gene: 4. DNA of the CDR3: TGCGCCAGCAGCTTGGATAGCGGGAGAGGCAATGAGCAGTTCTTC. This gives the protein CASSLDSGRGNEQFF.

This clone was counted between two and nine times. The chain uses TRBV7-2 and TRBJ2-7; D is unclear. Germline loops: CDR1 SGHTA, CDR2 FQGNSA. The ends were cut back, 5 bases at V and 5 bases at J, with 7 bases in the middle. CDR3 size: 11 residues. The CDR3 sequence: CASSPSHEQYF. The DNA of the CDR3 is TGTGCCAGCAGCCCTAGTCACGAGCAGTACTTC.

In DNA form, the CDR3 reads TGTGCCACCAGCAGAGTCGGGGGAGACCCTCAGCCCCAGCATTTT. It translates to CATSRVGGDPQPQHF. The gene calls are TRBV15 and TRBJ1-5; tentative D call: TRBD1 (5 bases). Germline V gives CDR1 LNHNV, CDR2 YYDKDF (reference sequence). The CDR3 is 15 amino acids. V was trimmed by 1 base and J by 6 bases, leaving 13 bases between them.

The chain joins TRBV7-2 to TRBJ2-2; 8 bases agree with TRBD2. This CDR3 region has 14 residues. CDR1 and CDR2 from the germline V gene are SGHTA and FQGNSA. Trimming took 6 bases from V and 1 from J; bases not matched to a gene: 1. CDR3 loop: CASSTSGNTGELFF. CDR3 coding DNA: TGTGCCAGCAGTACTAGCGGGAACACCGGGGAGCTGTTTTTT.

The rearrangement uses TRBV27 and TRBJ2-2, with 7 bases aligning to TRBD1. Germline-derived CDR1 and CDR2 are MNHEY and SMNVEV (reference sequence). With 6 bases clipped from V and 4 bases from J, the junction kept 8 bases outside the gene matches. CDR3 length: 15 residues. The CDR3 sequence is CASRQTGLGTGELFF. CDR3 sequence (DNA): TGTGCCAGCAGGCAGACAGGGTTAGGCACCGGGGAGCTGTTTTTT.

The rearrangement joins TRBV14 to TRBJ2-3; 14 bases match TRBD2. V lost 4 bases, J lost 6 bases, and 6 bases stayed unmatched. CDR1 is SGHDN, CDR2 FVKESK, per germline. The CDR3 length is 16 residues. The CDR3, as DNA: TGTGCCAGCAGCCCAGGACTAGCGGGAGGTCTTGATACGCAGTATTTT. Protein sequence: CASSPGLAGGLDTQYF.